Each of the 27 T cell receptor beta chains below was sequenced from the same sample in a study of blood T cells in healthy people across ages. A J-beta primer mix and a sample-barcoded 5' primer were used in a second PCR of about 7 to 12 cycles. TCRdb reanalysed the 5' RACE reads using MiXCR and keeps one entry per CDR3 protein. Among more than 800,000 distinct CDR3 sequences listed, more than 25% were seen once. The sample taken for sequencing was blood. Source of these receptors: a woman of 80 years or more in good health.

This clonotype has only a few counts. The chain joins TRBV6-2 or TRBV6-3 to TRBJ2-4; 10 bases fit TRBD1. The end of the DNA fits TRBJ2-7 better, so the J call may be wrong. The CDR3 runs to 15 residues. Germline CDR1 MNHEY, CDR2 SVGEGT. CDR3 sequence reads: CASSYSGQGTYEQYF. CDR3 sequence (DNA): TGTGCCAGCAGTTACTCGGGACAGGGGACCTACGAGCAGTACTTC.

This clonotype turned up a few times. A much larger clone sits a single nucleotide away, making a read error possible. The chain is built from TRBV12-3 or TRBV12-4 and TRBJ2-3; either TRBD1 or TRBD2 may supply D (5 bases each). This CDR3 is built from 12 residues. The CDR3: CASNRGTDAQYF. CDR3 sequence (DNA): TGTGCCAGCAACCGGGGCACAGATGCGCAGTATTTT.

Worth noting for this clonotype: This could be a read error, since a much larger clone is one nucleotide away. The rearrangement links TRBV12-3 or TRBV12-4 to TRBJ2-5; tentatively, D is TRBD2 (6 bases). The CDR3 is 14 amino acids. V was pared by 3 bases and J by 7 bases, with 15 bases between. The CDR3 bases are TGTGCCAGCAGTTTTGGGGATGTGGGAGGGACCCAGTACTTC. It codes for CASSFGDVGGTQYF.

This clonotype turned up a few times. V usage is TRBV4-3 and J usage is TRBJ2-1, with 7 bases aligning to TRBD1. Germline V CDR1 and CDR2: LGHNA, YSLEER. The CDR3 consists of 14 residues. V lost 1 base, J lost 5 bases, and 2 bases stayed unmatched. CDR3 nucleotide sequence: TGCGCCAGCAGCCAAGGACAGGGTAACAATGAGCAGTTCTTC. Its translation is CASSQGQGNNEQFF.

The genes are TRBV13 and TRBJ2-5; TRBD1 aligns across 8 bases. Trimming at V came to 5 bases and at J to 7 bases, leaving 9 bases not matched to a gene. The CDR3 extends over 14 amino acids. The germline V gene has CDR1 PRHDT and CDR2 FYEKMQ (reference sequence). CDR3 in DNA: TGTGCCAGCAGCCAAACCAGGGGGCGACGGACCCAGTACTTC. Amino acids: CASSQTRGRRTQYF. Combining the CDR3 with reference TRBV13 and TRBJ2-5 gives the whole variable domain AAGVIQSPRHLIKEKRETATLKCYPIPRHDTVYWYQQGPGQDPQFLISFYEKMQSDKGSIPDRFSAQQFSDYHSELNMSSLELGDSALYFCASSQTRGRRTQYFGPGTRLLVL.

This clonotype was counted ten times or more. The chain links TRBV4-3 to TRBJ1-4, with 9 bases identical to TRBD1. CDR1 is LGHNA, CDR2 YSLEER, per germline. The CDR3 is 15 residues long. V shed 4 bases and J 7 bases; nucleotides not matched to a gene: 7. Here the CDR3 DNA reads TGCGCCAGCAGCCGGCACAGGGGGCGAGGTGAAAAACTGTTTTTT. This codes for CASSRHRGRGEKLFF.

On this clonotype itself: Being one base from a much bigger clone, this may be a read error. The chain is built from TRBV2 and TRBJ2-4; 8 nucleotides match TRBD1. Trimming removed 6 bases from V and 9 bases from J; junction bases left unmatched: 10. The germline V gene encodes CDR1 SNHLY and CDR2 FYNNEI. CDR3 length equals 14 residues. CDR3 sequence: CASRRTGGGGIQYF. For the CDR3, the DNA is TGTGCCAGCAGACGTACAGGGGGTGGGGGCATTCAGTACTTC.

Details on this clonotype: The junction departs from germline at one end; a sequencing error may be responsible. This chain joins TRBV11-2 and TRBJ2-5, with 9 bases matching TRBD2. The CDR3 consists of 16 residues. The V gene's germline CDR1 is SGHAT and CDR2 FQNNGV. As DNA, the CDR3 is TGTGCCAGCGGCTTGGTACTGTTAGCGGGGGAAGAGACCCAGTACTTC. This translates into CASGLVLLAGEETQYF.

The rearrangement joins TRBV12-3 or TRBV12-4 to TRBJ2-5; the D call may be TRBD1 or TRBD2 (5 bases each). CDR3 size: 18 residues. Between the trimmed V and J ends, which lost 6 bases and 4 bases, there was a span of 27 bases. This CDR3 is CASSPPVGGRGYLETQYF. The CDR3 nucleotides read TGTGCCAGCAGCCCACCCGTAGGAGGAAGGGGATACTTAGAGACCCAGTACTTC.

Notes on this clonotype: Being one base from a much bigger clone, this may be a read error. In this CDR3 the conserved last residue, phenylalanine or tryptophan, is missing, so a read error is likely. The chain has TRBV7-2 and TRBJ2-5; D is perhaps TRBD2 (6 bases). CDR3 length: 14 amino acids. The germline V gene encodes CDR1 SGHTA and CDR2 FQGNSA. V shed 3 bases and J shed 11 bases, with 19 bases lying between them. The chain's CDR3 is CASSFGRGNNEQYC. CDR3 nucleotide sequence: TGTGCCAGCAGCTTTGGGCGGGGTAACAATGAGCAGTACTGC.

The chain employs TRBV20-1 and TRBJ2-3, with 9 nucleotides matching TRBD2. The CDR3 extends over 16 amino acids. After removal of 3 bases from V and 2 bases from J, the junction contained 9 bases not matched to a gene. Germline lookup yields CDR1 DFQATT and CDR2 SNEGSKA (reference sequence). The CDR3 is CSARPSGISFTDTQYF. CDR3 nucleotides: TGCAGTGCTAGGCCTAGCGGGATTTCTTTCACAGATACGCAGTATTTT.

About this clonotype itself: Just one base apart from a much larger clone, this may be a read error. The gene calls are TRBV10-3 and TRBJ1-4; D is possibly TRBD1 (5 bases). The CDR3 runs to 13 residues. Germline V gene lookup returns CDR1 ENHRY and CDR2 SYGVKD. CDR3: CATRRGGHEKRFF. The CDR3 bases are TGTGCCACCCGGCGGGGGGGTCATGAAAAACGGTTTTTT.

Many counts were recorded for this clonotype. V and J are TRBV28 and TRBJ2-7; D is perhaps TRBD1 or TRBD2 (5 bases each). Germline V gene sequence: CDR1 MDHEN, CDR2 SYDVKM. Between the trimmed V and J ends, which lost 7 bases and 5 bases, there was a span of 18 bases. The CDR3 is 14 residues long. The CDR3 nucleotides are TGTGCCAGCACAACGGGACCGGGTTCCCACGAGCAGTACTTC. Protein: CASTTGPGSHEQYF.

V usage is TRBV20-1 and J usage is TRBJ2-2, with a tentative D call TRBD1 (5 bases). The V end was cut by 0 bases, the J end by 2 bases, with 10 bases between. This CDR3 contains 15 residues. Germline CDR1 DFQATT, CDR2 SNEGSKA (reference sequence). The DNA for the CDR3 is TGCAGTGCTAGAGATGGAGACAGCAACACCGGGGAGCTGTTTTTT. This sequence encodes CSARDGDSNTGELFF.

Ten or more counts support this clonotype. The V call is TRBV20-1, the J call TRBJ2-5, with 9 bases that match TRBD1. The ends lost 4 bases at V and 2 bases at J; junction bases unmatched: 5. The length of the CDR3 is 14 residues. Germline CDR1 and CDR2: DFQATT and SNEGSKA (reference sequence). This chain's CDR3 is CSAKTGTGQETQYF. For the CDR3, the DNA is TGCAGTGCTAAGACCGGGACAGGGCAAGAGACCCAGTACTTC.

V is TRBV6-2 or TRBV6-3 and J is TRBJ2-7; D might be TRBD1 (8 bases). Germline loops: CDR1 MNHEY, CDR2 SVGEGT. V shed 5 bases and J shed 2 bases, with 16 bases lying between them. This CDR3 region has 15 residues. CDR3 in amino acids: CASSERDRFTYEQYF. For the CDR3, the DNA is TGTGCCAGCAGTGAGCGGGACAGGTTTACCTACGAGCAGTACTTC.

On this clonotype itself: A much larger clonotype is one base distant, so this may be a read error. The chain joins TRBV20-1 to TRBJ2-1, with TRBD1 as a possible D gene (5 bases). Germline CDR1 is DFQATT and CDR2 is SNEGSKA (reference sequence). CDR3 length equals 11 residues. The CDR3 nucleotides read TGCAGGGCTGGGGCGGTCGGTGAGCAGTTCTTC. Translation: CRAGAVGEQFF.

This chain links TRBV24-1 with TRBJ2-2; 8 bases align to TRBD1. V lost 6 bases and J lost 7; bases outside the gene matches: 9. Germline loops: CDR1 KGHDR, CDR2 SFDVKD. The CDR3 has 15 amino acids. The CDR3 sequence: CATSRGRGRVGELFF. The CDR3 DNA follows: TGTGCCACCAGTCGGGGCAGGGGGCGAGTCGGGGAGCTGTTTTTT.

This chain joins TRBV2 and TRBJ2-5; TRBD1 matches 10 bases. This CDR3 is built from 14 residues. Looked up from germline, CDR1 is SNHLY and CDR2 is FYNNEI. Unmatched junction bases numbered 4, after V lost 5 bases and J lost 4 bases. The CDR3 region has the DNA TGTGCCAGCAGTCCGGACAGGGGGGCAGAGACCCAGTACTTC. Translated, it gives CASSPDRGAETQYF.

DNA for the CDR3: TGTGCCAGCAGTTTAGGGGGAGGCTGGGAGCAGTACTTC. It is translated as CASSLGGGWEQYF. J is TRBJ2-7 and V is TRBV12-3 or TRBV12-4; possibly TRBD2 for D (6 bases). The CDR3 runs to 13 residues. V lost 1 base and J 7 bases, leaving 11 bases between the germline ends.

The rearrangement uses TRBV27 and TRBJ1-5, with no clear D. Germline loops: CDR1 MNHEY, CDR2 SMNVEV (reference sequence). The CDR3 has 15 residues. V dropped 5 bases and J dropped 6 bases, with 17 bases sitting between them. The CDR3 DNA follows: TGTGCCAGCAGTCCGACAATGTTTTCGGTTCAGCCCCAGCATTTT. This gives the protein CASSPTMFSVQPQHF.

As for this clonotype: Germline and junction disagree at one end, which may indicate a read error. This chain connects TRBV12-3 or TRBV12-4 to TRBJ2-1; tentatively, D is TRBD1 (5 bases). This CDR3 contains 13 residues. The CDR3 bases are TGTGCCAGCAGTAACACAGGTTACAGTGAGCAGTTCTTC. This translates into CASSNTGYSEQFF.

V usage is TRBV30 and J usage is TRBJ2-3, with TRBD1 matching 8 bases. CDR1 is GTSNPN and CDR2 is SVGIG in the germline V gene (reference sequence). The CDR3 length is 15 residues. With V trimmed by 1 base and J by 3 bases, 6 bases remained unmatched. The DNA for the CDR3 is TGTGCCTGGAGTGCTTACGGGACAGGTACAGATACGCAGTATTTT. Its translation: CAWSAYGTGTDTQYF.

The chain employs TRBV11-2 and TRBJ2-3; D may be TRBD2 (7 bases). The CDR3 has 19 residues. Germline V lookup: CDR1 SGHAT, CDR2 FQNNGV. The ends were cut back, 4 bases at V and 1 base at J, with 24 bases in the middle. CDR3 DNA: TGTGCCAGCAGCTCCCCAGGGGCGTGGGGCGGGGGAGGCACAGATACGCAGTATTTT. Residues: CASSSPGAWGGGGTDTQYF.

Only a few counts were recorded for this clonotype. V is TRBV28 and J is TRBJ2-5; 9 bases are a match to TRBD1. The CDR3 is 17 residues long. Germline CDR1 and CDR2: MDHEN and SYDVKM. The V gene end was trimmed by 5 bases and the J gene end by 3 bases; junction bases not matched to a gene: 13. The CDR3 spells CASSLLPGQGEEETQYF. CDR3 sequence (DNA): TGTGCCAGCAGTCTACTACCGGGACAGGGAGAGGAAGAGACCCAGTACTTC.

This clonotype has a count of ten or more. CDR3 nucleotide sequence: TGCAGTGCTAGGGGGGTAGCCCTTGATGGCTACACCTTC. Amino acid sequence: CSARGVALDGYTF. The genes are TRBV20-1 and TRBJ1-2; D is perhaps TRBD1 (5 bases). The germline V gene encodes CDR1 DFQATT and CDR2 SNEGSKA (reference sequence). The CDR3 has 13 amino acids. With 3 bases removed from V and 6 bases from J, the gap between germline ends came to 14 bases.

On this clonotype: One end of the junction is discordant with germline, which a read error may explain. This chain uses TRBV5-1 with TRBJ2-1, with 8 bases fitting TRBD1. This CDR3 spans 16 amino acids. Germline-derived CDR1 and CDR2 are SGHRS and YFSETQ. The CDR3 loop is CVSSLRSTGAYNEQFF. The CDR3 coding sequence is TGCGTCAGCAGCTTGAGATCGACAGGGGCCTACAATGAGCAGTTCTTC. Looking up the rest from reference TRBV5-1 and TRBJ2-1 gives the full variable domain: KAGVTQTPRYLIKTRGQQVTLSCSPISGHRSVSWYQQTPGQGLQFLFEYFSETQRNKGNFPGRFSGRQFSNSRSEMNVSTLELGDSALYLCVSSLRSTGAYNEQFFGPGTRLTVL.